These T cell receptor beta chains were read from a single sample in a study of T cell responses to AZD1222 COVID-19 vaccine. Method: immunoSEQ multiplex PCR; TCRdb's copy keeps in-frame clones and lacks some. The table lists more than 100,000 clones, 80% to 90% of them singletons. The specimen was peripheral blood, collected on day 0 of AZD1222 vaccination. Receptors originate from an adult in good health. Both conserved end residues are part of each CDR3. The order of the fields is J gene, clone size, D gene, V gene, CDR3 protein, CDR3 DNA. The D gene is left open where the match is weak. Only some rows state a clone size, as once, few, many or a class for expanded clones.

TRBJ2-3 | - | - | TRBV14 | CASSQGVPVGTDTQYF | TGTGCCAGCAGCCAAGGGGTACCCGTTGGCACAGATACGCAGTATTTT
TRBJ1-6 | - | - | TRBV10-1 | CASSESGPGSPLHF | TGCGCCAGCAGTGAGTCCGGGCCGGGGTCACCCCTCCACTTT
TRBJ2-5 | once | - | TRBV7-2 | CASSLMMGAGQTQYF | TGTGCCAGCAGCTTAATGATGGGGGCGGGTCAGACCCAGTACTTC
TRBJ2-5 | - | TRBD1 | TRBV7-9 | CASSFGTVETQYF | TGTGCCAGCAGCTTCGGGACAGTAGAGACCCAGTACTTC
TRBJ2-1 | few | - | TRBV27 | CASSLRDFSYNEQFF | TGTGCCAGCAGTTTAAGGGACTTCTCCTACAATGAGCAGTTCTTC
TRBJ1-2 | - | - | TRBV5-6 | CASSLVVEVDGYTF | TGTGCCAGCAGCTTGGTAGTGGAGGTGGATGGCTACACCTTC
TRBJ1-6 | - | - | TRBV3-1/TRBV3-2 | CASSQDWGASNSPLHF | TGTGCCAGCAGCCAAGATTGGGGTGCCAGTAATTCACCCCTCCACTTT
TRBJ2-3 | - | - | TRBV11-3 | CASSLGRGVTDTQYF | TGTGCCAGCAGCTTGGGCAGGGGTGTCACAGATACGCAGTATTTT
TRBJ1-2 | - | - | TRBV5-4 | CASSSPGYGYTF | TGTGCCAGCAGCTCCCCAGGTTATGGCTACACCTTC
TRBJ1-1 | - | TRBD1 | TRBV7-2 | CASSLAGGGTEAFF | TGTGCCAGCAGCTTAGCAGGGGGCGGCACTGAAGCTTTCTTT
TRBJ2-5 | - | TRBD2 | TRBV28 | CASSSGLAGTQYF | TGTGCCAGCAGTTCAGGACTAGCGGGGACCCAGTACTTC
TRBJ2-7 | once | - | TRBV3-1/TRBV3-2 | CASSRKPSSYEQYF | TGTGCCAGCAGCCGGAAACCGAGCTCCTACGAGCAGTACTTC
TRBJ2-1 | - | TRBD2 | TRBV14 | CASSQRVVSGIYNEQFF | TGTGCCAGCAGCCAAAGAGTGGTCAGCGGGATATACAATGAGCAGTTCTTC
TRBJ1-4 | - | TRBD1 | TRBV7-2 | CASSRTGGGNEKLFF | TGTGCCAGCAGCCGGACAGGGGGCGGTAATGAAAAACTGTTTTTT
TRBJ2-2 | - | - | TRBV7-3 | CASSLAGKYTGELFF | TGTGCCAGCAGCTTGGCGGGAAAATACACCGGGGAGCTGTTTTTT
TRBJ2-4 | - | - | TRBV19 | CASIPKGPKNIQYF | TGTGCCAGTATCCCTAAAGGGCCCAAAAACATTCAGTACTTC
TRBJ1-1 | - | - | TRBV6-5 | CASSGLGMGTEAFF | TGTGCCAGCAGCGGATTAGGGATGGGCACTGAAGCTTTCTTT
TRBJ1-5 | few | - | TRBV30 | CAWSQGASNQPQHF | TGTGCCTGGAGTCAGGGAGCCAGCAATCAGCCCCAGCATTTT
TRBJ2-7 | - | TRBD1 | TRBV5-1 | CASSSQGAGYEQYF | TGCGCCAGCAGCTCTCAGGGGGCGGGCTACGAGCAGTACTTC
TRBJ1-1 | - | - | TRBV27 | CASSGQKNTEAFF | TGTGCCAGCAGTGGGCAGAAGAACACTGAAGCTTTCTTT
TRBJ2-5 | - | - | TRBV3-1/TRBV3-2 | CASSQDGGLQETQYF | TGTGCCAGCAGCCAAGACGGGGGGCTCCAAGAGACCCAGTACTTC
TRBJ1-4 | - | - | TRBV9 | CASSFRDEDEKLFF | TGTGCCAGCAGCTTCCGGGACGAGGATGAAAAACTGTTTTTT
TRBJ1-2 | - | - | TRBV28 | CASSFPGGGYTF | TGTGCCAGCAGTTTCCCGGGAGGGGGCTACACCTTC
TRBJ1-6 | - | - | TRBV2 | CASSEALRDNSPLHF | TGTGCCAGCAGTGAAGCGCTTCGGGATAATTCACCCCTCCACTTT
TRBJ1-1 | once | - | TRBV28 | CASSLLRALNTEAFF | TGTGCCAGCAGTCTCCTACGGGCCTTGAACACTGAAGCTTTCTTT
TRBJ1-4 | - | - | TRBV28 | CASSQSVNEKLFF | TGTGCCAGCAGCCAGAGCGTTAATGAAAAACTGTTTTTT
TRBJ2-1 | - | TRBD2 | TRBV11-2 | CASRGLAGRDNEQFF | TGTGCCAGCAGGGGCCTAGCGGGGCGGGACAATGAGCAGTTCTTC
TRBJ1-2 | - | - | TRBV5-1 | CASSQRGNYGYTF | TGCGCCAGCAGCCAAAGGGGGAACTATGGCTACACCTTC
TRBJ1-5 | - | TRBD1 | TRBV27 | CASSPETGFGQPQHF | TGTGCCAGCAGTCCAGAGACAGGGTTCGGGCAGCCCCAGCATTTT